This TCR beta chain derives from a study of T cells after yellow fever vaccination. In the study overall: For low cell numbers, libraries were made with SMART-Seq v4 Ultra Low Input.

TCRdb re-called the 5' RACE reads with MiXCR, one entry per CDR3 protein. This sample carries roughly 320,000 distinct CDR3 sequences, about 10% of them seen once, and the ten largest clones take over 3%. Remarks on this clonotype: Its antigen is not known.

General study findings and limits: Contamination of FACS-sorted repertoires by abundant clonotypes from the bulk population could occur. CD4 and CD8 compartments shared a small share of clonotypes. The secondary response was weaker but peaked faster, day 5 versus 15.

Trimming shortened V by 8 bases and J by 1 base, and 18 bases separated the two germline ends. The CDR3 covers 16 residues. Germline-derived CDR1 and CDR2 are MNHEY and SMNVEV (reference sequence). Sequenced material: CD4+ T cells sorted from PBMCs, taken 45 days after the yellow fever booster vaccination. This clonotype was obtained from a man between 18 and 29 years old who received the YFV17D yellow fever vaccine. The chain links TRBV27 to TRBJ1-5; no clear D. CDR3 bases: TGTGCCAGCGGCCCATCGAGGCCGCAAAGCAATCAGCCCCAGCATTTT. Its translation: CASGPSRPQSNQPQHF.